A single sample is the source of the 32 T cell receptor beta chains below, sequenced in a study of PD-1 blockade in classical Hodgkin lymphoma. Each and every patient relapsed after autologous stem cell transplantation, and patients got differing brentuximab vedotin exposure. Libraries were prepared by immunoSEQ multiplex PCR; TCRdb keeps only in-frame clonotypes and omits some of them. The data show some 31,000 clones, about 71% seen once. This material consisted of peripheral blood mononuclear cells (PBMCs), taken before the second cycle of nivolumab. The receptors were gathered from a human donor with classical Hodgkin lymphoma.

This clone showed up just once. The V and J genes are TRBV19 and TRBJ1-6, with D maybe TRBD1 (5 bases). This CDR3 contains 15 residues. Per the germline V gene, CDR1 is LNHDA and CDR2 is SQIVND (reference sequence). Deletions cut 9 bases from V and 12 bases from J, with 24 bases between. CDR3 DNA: TGTGCCAGCCGGGACGCGGGGGTCGGGGCCTTACCCCTCCACTTT. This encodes CASRDAGVGALPLHF.

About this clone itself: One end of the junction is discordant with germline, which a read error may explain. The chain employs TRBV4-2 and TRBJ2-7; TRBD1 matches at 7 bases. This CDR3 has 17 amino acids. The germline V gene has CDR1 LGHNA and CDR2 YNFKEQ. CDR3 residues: CASSQARWDSISHEQYF. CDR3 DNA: TGTGCCAGCAGCCAAGCGCGTTGGGACAGCATCTCCCACGAGCAGTACTTC.

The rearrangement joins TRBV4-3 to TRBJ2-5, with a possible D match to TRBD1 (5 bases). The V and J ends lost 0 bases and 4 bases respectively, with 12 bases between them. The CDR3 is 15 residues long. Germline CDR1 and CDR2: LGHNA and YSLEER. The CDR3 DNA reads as TGCGCCAGCAGCCAAGATTTAGGGGATTCAGAGACCCAGTACTTC. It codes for CASSQDLGDSETQYF.

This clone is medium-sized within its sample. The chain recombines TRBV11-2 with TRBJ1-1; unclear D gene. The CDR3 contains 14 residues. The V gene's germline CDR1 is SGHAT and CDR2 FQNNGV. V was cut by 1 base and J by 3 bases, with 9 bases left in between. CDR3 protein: CASSLGSGHTEAFF. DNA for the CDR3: TGTGCCAGCAGCTTAGGCAGTGGGCACACTGAAGCTTTCTTT.

CDR3 DNA: TGTGCCAGCAGCTTGGGGGGAGGGCCACCCCTCCACTTT. It specifies CASSLGGGPPLHF. This rearrangement joins TRBV7-9 to TRBJ1-6, with D tentatively TRBD1 (5 bases). The CDR3 runs 13 residues. Germline CDR1 and CDR2: SEHNR and FQNEAQ (reference sequence). Trimming removed 3 bases at V and 11 bases at J, with 11 bases between.

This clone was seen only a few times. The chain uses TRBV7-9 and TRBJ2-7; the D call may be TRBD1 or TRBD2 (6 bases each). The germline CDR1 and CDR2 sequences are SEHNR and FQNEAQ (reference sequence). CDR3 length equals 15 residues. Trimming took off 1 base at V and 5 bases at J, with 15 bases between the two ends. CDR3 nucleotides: TGTGCCAGCAGCTTAGAGGGGGGCACCTCACACGAGCAGTACTTC. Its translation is CASSLEGGTSHEQYF.

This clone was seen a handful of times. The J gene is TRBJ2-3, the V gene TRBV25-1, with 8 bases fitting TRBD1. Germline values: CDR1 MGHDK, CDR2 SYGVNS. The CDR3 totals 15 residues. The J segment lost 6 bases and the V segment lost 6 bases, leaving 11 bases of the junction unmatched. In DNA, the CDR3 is TGTGCCAGCAGCCTTGGACAGGGAGGTGGGGATACGCAGTATTTT. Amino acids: CASSLGQGGGDTQYF.

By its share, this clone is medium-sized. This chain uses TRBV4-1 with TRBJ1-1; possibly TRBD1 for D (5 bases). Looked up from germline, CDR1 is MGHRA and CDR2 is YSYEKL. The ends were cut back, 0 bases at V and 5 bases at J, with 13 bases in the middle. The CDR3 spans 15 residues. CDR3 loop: CASSQERSGATEAFF. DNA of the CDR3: TGCGCCAGCAGCCAAGAAAGGAGCGGGGCGACTGAAGCTTTCTTT.

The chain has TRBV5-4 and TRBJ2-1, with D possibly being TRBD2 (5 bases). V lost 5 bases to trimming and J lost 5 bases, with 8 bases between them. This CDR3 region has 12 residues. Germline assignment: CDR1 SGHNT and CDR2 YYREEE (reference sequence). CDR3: CASSRSDNEQFF. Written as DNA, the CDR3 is TGTGCCAGCAGTCGTAGCGACAATGAGCAGTTCTTC.

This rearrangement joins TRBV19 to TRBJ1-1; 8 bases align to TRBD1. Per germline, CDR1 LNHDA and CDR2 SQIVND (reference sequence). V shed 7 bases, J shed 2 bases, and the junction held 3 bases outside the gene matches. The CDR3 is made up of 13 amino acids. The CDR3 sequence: CASKTGANTEAFF. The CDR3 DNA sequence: TGTGCCAGTAAGACAGGGGCCAACACTGAAGCTTTCTTT.

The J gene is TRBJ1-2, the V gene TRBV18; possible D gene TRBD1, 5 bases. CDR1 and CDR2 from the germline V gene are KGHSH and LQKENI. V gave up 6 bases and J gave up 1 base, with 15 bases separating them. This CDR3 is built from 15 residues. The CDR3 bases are TGTGCCAGCTCCTCCCGGGACCGTGATAACTATGGCTACACCTTC. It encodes CASSSRDRDNYGYTF.

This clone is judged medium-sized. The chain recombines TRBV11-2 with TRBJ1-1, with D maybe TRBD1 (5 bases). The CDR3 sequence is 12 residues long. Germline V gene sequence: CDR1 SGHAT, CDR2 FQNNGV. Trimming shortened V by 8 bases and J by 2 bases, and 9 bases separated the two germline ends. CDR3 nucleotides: TGTGCCAGCCGAGGGGATAACACTGAAGCTTTCTTT. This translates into CASRGDNTEAFF.

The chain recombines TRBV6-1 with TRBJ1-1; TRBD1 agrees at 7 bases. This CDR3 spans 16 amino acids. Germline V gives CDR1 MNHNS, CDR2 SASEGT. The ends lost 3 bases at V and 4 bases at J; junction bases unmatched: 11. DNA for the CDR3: TGTGCCAGCAGTGAGCGGGTCTACAGGGGTGCCACTGAAGCTTTCTTT. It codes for CASSERVYRGATEAFF.

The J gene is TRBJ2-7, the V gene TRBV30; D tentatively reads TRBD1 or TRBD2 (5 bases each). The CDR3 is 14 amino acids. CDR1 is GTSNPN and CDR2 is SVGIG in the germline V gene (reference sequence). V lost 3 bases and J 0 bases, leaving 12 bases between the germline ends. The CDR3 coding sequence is TGTGCCTGGAGATGGGGACCGAGCTCCTACGAGCAGTACTTC. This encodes CAWRWGPSSYEQYF.

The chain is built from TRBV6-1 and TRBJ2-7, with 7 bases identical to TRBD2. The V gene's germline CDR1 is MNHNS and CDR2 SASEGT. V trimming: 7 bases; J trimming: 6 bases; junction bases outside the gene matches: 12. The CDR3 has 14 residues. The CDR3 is CASTIRDYSGEQYF. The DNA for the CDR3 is TGTGCCAGCACTATTCGGGACTACTCCGGCGAGCAGTACTTC.

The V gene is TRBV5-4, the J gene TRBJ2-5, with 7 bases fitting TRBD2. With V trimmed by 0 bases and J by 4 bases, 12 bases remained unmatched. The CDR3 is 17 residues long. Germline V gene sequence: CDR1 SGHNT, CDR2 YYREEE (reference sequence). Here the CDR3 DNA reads TGTGCCAGCAGCTTGGATCCGGCGGGGGTAAGAGGAGAGACCCAGTACTTC. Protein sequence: CASSLDPAGVRGETQYF.

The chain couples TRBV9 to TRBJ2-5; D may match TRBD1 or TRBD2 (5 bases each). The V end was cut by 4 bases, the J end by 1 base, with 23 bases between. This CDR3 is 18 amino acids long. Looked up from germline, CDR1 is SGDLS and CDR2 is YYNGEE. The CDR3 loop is CASSPSRGTGTPQETQYF. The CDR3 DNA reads TGTGCCAGCAGCCCTAGCCGTGGAACGGGGACCCCCCAAGAGACCCAGTACTTC.

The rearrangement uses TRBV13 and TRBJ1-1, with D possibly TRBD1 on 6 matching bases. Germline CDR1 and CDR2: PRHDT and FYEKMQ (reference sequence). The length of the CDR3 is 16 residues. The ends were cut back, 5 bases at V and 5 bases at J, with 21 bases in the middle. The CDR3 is CASSINSQGGWTEAFF. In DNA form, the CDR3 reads TGTGCCAGCAGCATAAACTCACAGGGTGGGTGGACTGAAGCTTTCTTT. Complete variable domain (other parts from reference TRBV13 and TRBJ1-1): AAGVIQSPRHLIKEKRETATLKCYPIPRHDTVYWYQQGPGQDPQFLISFYEKMQSDKGSIPDRFSAQQFSDYHSELNMSSLELGDSALYFCASSINSQGGWTEAFFGQGTRLTVV.

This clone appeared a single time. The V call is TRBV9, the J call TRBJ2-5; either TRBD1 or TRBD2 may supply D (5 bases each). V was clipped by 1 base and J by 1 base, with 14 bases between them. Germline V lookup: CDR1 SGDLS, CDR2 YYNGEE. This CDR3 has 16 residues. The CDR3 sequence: CASSVFNGASQETQYF. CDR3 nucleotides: TGTGCCAGCAGCGTATTCAACGGGGCGTCCCAAGAGACCCAGTACTTC.

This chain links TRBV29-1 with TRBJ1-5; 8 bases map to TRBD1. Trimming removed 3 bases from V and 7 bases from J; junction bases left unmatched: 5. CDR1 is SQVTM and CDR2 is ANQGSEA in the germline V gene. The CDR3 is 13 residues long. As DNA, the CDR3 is TGCAGCGTTGATTCAGGGGGCGGACAGCCCCAGCATTTT. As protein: CSVDSGGGQPQHF.

This CDR3 is CASSPGRFNEKLFF. DNA of the CDR3: TGTGCCAGCAGCCCCGGACGGTTTAATGAAAAACTGTTTTTT. The chain is built from TRBV7-2 and TRBJ1-4, with D uncertain. With 5 bases removed from V and 4 bases from J, the gap between germline ends came to 11 bases. Germline values: CDR1 SGHTA, CDR2 FQGNSA. This CDR3 has 14 residues.

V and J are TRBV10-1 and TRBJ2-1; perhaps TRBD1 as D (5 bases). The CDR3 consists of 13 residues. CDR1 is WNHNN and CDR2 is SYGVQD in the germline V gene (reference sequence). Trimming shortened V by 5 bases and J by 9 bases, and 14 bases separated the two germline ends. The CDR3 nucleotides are TGCGCCAGCAGTCTTGGTCAGGGCGGTGAGCAGTTCTTC. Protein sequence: CASSLGQGGEQFF.

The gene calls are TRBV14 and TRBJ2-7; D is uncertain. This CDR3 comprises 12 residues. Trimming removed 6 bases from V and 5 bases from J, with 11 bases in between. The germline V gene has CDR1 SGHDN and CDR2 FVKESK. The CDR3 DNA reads TGTGCCAGCAGTCCGACCCCCCACGAGCAGTACTTC. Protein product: CASSPTPHEQYF.

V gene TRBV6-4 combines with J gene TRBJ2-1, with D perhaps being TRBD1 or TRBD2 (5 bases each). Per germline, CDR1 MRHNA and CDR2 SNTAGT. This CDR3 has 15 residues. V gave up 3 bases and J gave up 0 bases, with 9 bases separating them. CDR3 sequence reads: CASSEGVSSYNEQFF. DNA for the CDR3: TGTGCCAGCAGTGAGGGGGTCAGCTCCTACAATGAGCAGTTCTTC.

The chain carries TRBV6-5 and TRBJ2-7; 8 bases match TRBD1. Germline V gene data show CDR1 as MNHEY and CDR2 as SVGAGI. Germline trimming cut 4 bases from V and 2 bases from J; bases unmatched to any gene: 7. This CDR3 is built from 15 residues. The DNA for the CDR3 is TGTGCCAGCAGTTCAACCGGGACAGGCACCTACGAGCAGTACTTC. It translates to CASSSTGTGTYEQYF.

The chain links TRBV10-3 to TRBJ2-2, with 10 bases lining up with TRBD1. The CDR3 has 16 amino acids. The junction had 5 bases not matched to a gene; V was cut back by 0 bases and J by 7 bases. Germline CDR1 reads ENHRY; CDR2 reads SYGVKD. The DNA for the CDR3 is TGTGCCATCAGTGAGTCTCTCGGACAGGGGGTCGGGGAGCTGTTTTTT. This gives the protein CAISESLGQGVGELFF.

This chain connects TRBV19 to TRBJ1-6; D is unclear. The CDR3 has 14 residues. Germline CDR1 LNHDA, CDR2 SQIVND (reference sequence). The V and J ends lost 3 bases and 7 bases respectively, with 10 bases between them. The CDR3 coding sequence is TGTGCCAGTAGTATCGGACCGGAGAATTCACCCCTCCACTTT. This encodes CASSIGPENSPLHF.

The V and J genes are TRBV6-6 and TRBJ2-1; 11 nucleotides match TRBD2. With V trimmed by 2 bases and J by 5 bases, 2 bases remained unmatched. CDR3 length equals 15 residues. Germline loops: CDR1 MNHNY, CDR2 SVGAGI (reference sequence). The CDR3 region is CASSYGSGGDNEQFF. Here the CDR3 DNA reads TGTGCCAGCAGTTACGGTAGCGGGGGGGACAATGAGCAGTTCTTC.

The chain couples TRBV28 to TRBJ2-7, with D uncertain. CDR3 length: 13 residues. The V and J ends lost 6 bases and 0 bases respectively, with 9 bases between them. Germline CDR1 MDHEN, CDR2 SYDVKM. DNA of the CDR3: TGTGCCAGCAGCCGGGTGAGCTCCTACGAGCAGTACTTC. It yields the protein CASSRVSSYEQYF.

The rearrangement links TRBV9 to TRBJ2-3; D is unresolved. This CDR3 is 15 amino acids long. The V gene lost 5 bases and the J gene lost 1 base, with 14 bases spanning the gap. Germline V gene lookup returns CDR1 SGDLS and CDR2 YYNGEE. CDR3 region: CASSGANFGTDTQYF. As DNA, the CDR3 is TGTGCCAGCAGTGGAGCGAACTTCGGCACAGATACGCAGTATTTT.

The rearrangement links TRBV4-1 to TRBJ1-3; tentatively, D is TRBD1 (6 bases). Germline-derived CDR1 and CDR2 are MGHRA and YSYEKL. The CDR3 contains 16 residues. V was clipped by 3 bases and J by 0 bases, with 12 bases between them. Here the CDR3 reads CASSQSTGSSGNTIYF. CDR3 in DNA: TGCGCCAGCAGCCAGAGCACAGGGTCCTCTGGAAACACCATATATTTT.

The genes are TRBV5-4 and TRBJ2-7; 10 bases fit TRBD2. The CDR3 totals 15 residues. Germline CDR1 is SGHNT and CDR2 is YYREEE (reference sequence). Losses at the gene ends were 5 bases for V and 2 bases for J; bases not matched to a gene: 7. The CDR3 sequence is CASSPSGGDTYEQYF. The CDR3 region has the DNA TGTGCCAGCAGTCCAAGCGGGGGGGATACCTACGAGCAGTACTTC.